The clone carrying this T cell receptor beta chain is a singleton in its sample. The data stem from a study of cytomegalovirus exposure and HLA in healthy donors. The protocol was immunoSEQ multiplex PCR, while the TCRdb copy is restricted to in-frame clones and leaves out a portion. The table has 60,000 to 80,000 clones, around 94% seen once. CDR1 and CDR2 (germline): SNHLY, FYNNEI. The CDR3 runs to 12 residues. Trimming left V 3 bases short and J 9 bases short, with 11 bases between. The clonotype was recovered from a woman aged 18-30 years in good health and CMV-seropositive. The sample was PBMCs. The chain combines TRBV2 with TRBJ1-2; D uncertain. The DNA of the CDR3 is TGTGCCAGCAGTGATGGCCTCCTGAGCTACACCTTC. This translates into CASSDGLLSYTF.